Below, one T cell receptor (beta chain) is given with its context. Its antigen remains unknown. Method: immunoSEQ multiplex PCR; TCRdb's copy keeps in-frame clones and lacks some. The table shows 150,000 to 200,000 clones, with approximately 87% occurring only once. V gave up 3 bases and J gave up 6 bases, with 3 bases separating them. CDR3 length: 11 residues. Germline loops: CDR1 MDHEN, CDR2 SYDVKM. This entry comes from a study of T cell responses to AZD1222 COVID-19 vaccine. General study results and limits: Spike regions recognized by vaccine-associated CD4 TCRs spanned the protein, led by 160-218 and 743-854. A mostly white British donor set with more females was recruited, and clonal diversity was possibly underestimated. Only a handful of AZD1222 recipients, about six in all, had baseline seropositivity. Increased Spike-specific TCR breadth and depth were observed after two AZD1222 doses.

The sequenced sample was peripheral blood, obtained on day 0 of MenACWY control vaccination. The receptor was isolated from an adult in good health. The rearrangement links TRBV28 to TRBJ1-5; D unresolved. The CDR3 protein is CASSFTQPQHF. CDR3 nucleotides: TGTGCCAGCAGTTTTACTCAGCCCCAGCATTTT.